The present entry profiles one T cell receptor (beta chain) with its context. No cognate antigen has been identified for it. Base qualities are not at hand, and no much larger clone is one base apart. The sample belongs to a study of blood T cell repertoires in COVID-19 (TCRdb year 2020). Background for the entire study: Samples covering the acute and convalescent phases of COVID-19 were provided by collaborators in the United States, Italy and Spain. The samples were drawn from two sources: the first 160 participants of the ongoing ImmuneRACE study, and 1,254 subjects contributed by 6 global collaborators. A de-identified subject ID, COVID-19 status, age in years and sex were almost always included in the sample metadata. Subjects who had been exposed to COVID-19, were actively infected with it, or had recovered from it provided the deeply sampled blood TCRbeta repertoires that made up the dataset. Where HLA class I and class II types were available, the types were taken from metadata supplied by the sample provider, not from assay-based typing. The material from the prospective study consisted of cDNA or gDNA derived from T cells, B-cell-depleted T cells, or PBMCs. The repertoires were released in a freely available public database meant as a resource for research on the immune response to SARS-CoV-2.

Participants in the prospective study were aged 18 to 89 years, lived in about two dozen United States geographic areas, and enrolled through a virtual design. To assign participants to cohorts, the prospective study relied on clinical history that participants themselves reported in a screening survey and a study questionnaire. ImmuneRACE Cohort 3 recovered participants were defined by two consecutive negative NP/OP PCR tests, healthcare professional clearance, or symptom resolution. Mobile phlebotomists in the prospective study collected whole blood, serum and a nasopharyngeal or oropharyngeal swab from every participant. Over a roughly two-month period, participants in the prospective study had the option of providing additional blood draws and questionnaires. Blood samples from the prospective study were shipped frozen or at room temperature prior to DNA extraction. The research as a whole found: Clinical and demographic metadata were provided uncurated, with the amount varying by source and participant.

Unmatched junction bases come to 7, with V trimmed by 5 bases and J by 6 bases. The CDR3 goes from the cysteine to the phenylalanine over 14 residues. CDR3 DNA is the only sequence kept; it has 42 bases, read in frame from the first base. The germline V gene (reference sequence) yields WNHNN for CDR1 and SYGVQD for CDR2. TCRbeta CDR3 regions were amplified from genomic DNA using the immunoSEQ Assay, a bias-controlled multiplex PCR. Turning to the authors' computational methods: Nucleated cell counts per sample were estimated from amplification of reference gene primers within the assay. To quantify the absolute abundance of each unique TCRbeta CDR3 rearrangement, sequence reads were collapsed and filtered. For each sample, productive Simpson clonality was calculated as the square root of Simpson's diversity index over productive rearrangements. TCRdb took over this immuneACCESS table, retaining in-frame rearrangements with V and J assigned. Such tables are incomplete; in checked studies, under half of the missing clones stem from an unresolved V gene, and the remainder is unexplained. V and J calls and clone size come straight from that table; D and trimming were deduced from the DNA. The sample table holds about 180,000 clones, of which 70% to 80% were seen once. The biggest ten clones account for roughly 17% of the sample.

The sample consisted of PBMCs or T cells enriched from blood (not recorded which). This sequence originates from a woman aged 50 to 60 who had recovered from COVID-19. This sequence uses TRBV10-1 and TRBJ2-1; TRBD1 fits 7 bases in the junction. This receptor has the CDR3 CASSTTGISNEQFF. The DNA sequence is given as TGCGCCAGCAGTACGACAGGGATTAGCAATGAGCAGTTCTTC.